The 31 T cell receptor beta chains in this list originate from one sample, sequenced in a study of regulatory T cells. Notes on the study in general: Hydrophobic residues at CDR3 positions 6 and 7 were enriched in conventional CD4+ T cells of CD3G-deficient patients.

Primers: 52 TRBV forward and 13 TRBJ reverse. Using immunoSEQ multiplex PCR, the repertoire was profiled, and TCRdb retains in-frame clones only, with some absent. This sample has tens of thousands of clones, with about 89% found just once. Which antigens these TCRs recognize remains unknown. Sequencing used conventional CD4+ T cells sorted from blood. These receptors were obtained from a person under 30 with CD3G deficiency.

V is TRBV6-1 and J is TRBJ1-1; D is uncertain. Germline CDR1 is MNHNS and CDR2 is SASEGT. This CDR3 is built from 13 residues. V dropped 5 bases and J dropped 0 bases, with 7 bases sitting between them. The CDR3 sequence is CASSTYLNTEAFF. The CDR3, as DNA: TGTGCCAGCAGTACCTACCTGAACACTGAAGCTTTCTTT.

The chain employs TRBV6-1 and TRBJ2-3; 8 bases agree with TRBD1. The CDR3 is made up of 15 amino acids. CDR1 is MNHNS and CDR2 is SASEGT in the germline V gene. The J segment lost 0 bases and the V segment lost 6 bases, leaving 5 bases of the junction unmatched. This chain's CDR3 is CASRDRDRSTDTQYF. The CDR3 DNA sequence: TGTGCCAGCAGAGACCGGGACAGGAGCACAGATACGCAGTATTTT.

CDR3 region: CASSPGGKGYTF. CDR3 nucleotide sequence: TGTGCCAGCTCACCAGGGGGCAAGGGCTACACCTTC. The V gene is TRBV18, the J gene TRBJ1-2; maybe TRBD1 (6 bases). Germline V gene data show CDR1 as KGHSH and CDR2 as LQKENI. V gave up 2 bases and J gave up 8 bases, with 9 bases separating them. The CDR3 runs 12 residues.

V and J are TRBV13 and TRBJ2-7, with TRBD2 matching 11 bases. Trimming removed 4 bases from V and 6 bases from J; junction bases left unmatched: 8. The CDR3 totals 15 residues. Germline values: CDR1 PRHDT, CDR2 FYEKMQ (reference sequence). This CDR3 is CASSSSRTSGREQYF. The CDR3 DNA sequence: TGTGCCAGCAGCTCCTCGCGGACTAGCGGGCGCGAGCAGTACTTC.

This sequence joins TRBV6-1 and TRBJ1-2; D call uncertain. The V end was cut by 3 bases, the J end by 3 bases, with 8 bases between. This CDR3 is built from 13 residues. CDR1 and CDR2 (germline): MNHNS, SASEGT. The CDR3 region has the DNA TGTGCCAGCAGTGATATGGGGTACTATGGCTACACCTTC. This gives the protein CASSDMGYYGYTF.

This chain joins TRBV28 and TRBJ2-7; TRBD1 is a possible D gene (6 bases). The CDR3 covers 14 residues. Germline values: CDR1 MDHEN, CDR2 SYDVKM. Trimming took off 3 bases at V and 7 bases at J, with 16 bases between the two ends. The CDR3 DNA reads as TGTGCCAGCAGTTTTGGGGGCCCCCCTGGAGAGCAGTACTTC. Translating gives CASSFGGPPGEQYF.

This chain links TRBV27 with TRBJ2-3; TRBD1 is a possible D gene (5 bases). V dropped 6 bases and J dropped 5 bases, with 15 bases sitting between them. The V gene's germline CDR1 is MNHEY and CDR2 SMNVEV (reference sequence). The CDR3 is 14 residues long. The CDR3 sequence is CASRGRSQGDTQYF. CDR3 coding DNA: TGTGCCAGCAGGGGGCGAAGCCAAGGAGATACGCAGTATTTT.

The CDR3 sequence is CASSMNPGWESGYTF. The CDR3 DNA sequence: TGTGCCAGTAGTATGAACCCCGGCTGGGAGTCTGGCTACACCTTC. The chain combines TRBV19 with TRBJ1-2; D is unclear. The CDR3 has 15 residues. Germline assignment: CDR1 LNHDA and CDR2 SQIVND (reference sequence). Trimming left V 3 bases short and J 7 bases short, with 18 bases between.

CDR3 loop: CASSQGQFTDTQYF. The CDR3 DNA reads as TGCGCCAGCAGCCAGGGACAATTCACAGATACGCAGTATTTT. V is TRBV5-1 and J is TRBJ2-3; maybe TRBD1 (6 bases). The V end lost 4 bases, the J end lost 2 bases, and 11 bases lay between the germline ends. The CDR3 consists of 14 residues. From germline, CDR1 is SGHRS and CDR2 YFSETQ.

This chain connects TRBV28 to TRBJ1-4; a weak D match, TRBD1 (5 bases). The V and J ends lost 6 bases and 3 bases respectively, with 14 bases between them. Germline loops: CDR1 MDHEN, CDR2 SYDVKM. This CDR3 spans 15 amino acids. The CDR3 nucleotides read TGTGCCAGCAGCAAAAGGGGTTATGCTAATGAAAAACTGTTTTTT. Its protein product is CASSKRGYANEKLFF.

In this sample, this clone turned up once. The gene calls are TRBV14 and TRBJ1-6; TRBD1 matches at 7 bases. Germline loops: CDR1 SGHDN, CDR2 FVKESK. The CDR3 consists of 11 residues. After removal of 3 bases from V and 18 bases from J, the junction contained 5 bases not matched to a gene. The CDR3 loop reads CASSHDRVGHF. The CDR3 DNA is TGTGCCAGCAGCCACGACAGGGTAGGCCACTTT. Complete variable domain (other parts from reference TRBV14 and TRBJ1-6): EAGVTQFPSHSVIEKGQTVTLRCDPISGHDNLYWYRRVMGKEIKFLLHFVKESKQDESGMPNNRFLAERTGGTYSTLKVQPAELEDSGVYFCASSHDRVGHFGNGTRLTVT.

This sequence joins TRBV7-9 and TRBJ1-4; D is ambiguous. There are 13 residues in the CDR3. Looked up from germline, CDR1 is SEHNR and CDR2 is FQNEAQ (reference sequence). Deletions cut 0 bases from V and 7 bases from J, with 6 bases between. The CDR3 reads CASSLAGSEKLFF. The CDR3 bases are TGTGCCAGCAGCTTAGCAGGGAGTGAAAAACTGTTTTTT.

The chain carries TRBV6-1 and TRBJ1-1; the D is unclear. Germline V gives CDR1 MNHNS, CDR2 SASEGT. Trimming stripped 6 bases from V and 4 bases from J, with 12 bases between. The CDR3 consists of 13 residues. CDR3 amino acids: CASRALWSTEAFF. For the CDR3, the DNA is TGTGCCAGCAGGGCTTTATGGTCCACTGAAGCTTTCTTT.

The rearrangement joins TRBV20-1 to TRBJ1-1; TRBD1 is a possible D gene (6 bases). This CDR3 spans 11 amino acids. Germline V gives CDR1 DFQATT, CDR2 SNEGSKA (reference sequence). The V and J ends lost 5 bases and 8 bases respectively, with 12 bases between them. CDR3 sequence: CSAGRQDEAFF. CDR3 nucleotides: TGCAGTGCTGGTAGACAGGACGAAGCTTTCTTT.

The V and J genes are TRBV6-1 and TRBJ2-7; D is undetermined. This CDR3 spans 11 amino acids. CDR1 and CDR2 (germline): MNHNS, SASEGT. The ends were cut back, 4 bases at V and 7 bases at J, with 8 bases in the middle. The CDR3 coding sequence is TGTGCCAGCAGTGCCTTGTGGGAGCAGTACTTC. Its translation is CASSALWEQYF.

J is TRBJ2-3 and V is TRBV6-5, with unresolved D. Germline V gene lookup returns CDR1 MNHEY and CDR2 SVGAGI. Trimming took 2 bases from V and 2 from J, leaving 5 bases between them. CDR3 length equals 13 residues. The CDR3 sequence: CASSYGPTDTQYF. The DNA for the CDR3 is TGTGCCAGCAGTTACGGTCCCACAGATACGCAGTATTTT.

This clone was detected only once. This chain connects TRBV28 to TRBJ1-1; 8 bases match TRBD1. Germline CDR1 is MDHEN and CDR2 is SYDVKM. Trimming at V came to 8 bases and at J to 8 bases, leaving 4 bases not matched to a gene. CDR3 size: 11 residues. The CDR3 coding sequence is TGTGCCAGCGGACAGGGCACCGAAGCTTTCTTT. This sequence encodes CASGQGTEAFF.

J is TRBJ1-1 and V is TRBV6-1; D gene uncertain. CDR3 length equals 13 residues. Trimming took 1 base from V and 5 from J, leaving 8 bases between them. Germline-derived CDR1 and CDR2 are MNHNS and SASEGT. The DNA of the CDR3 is TGTGCCAGCAGTGAAGAGGGATCGACTGAAGCTTTCTTT. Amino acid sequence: CASSEEGSTEAFF.

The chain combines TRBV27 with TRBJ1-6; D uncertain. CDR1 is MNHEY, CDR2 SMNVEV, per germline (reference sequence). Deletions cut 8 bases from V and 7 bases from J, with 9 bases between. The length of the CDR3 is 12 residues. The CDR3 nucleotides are TGTGCCAGCGGCCGGATGAATTCACCCCTCCACTTT. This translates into CASGRMNSPLHF.

This CDR3 reads CATADSGANVLTF. The CDR3 DNA is TGTGCCACCGCCGACTCTGGGGCCAACGTCCTGACTTTC. The chain joins TRBV19 to TRBJ2-6; D gene ambiguous. Germline CDR1 is LNHDA and CDR2 is SQIVND (reference sequence). The CDR3 contains 13 residues. Trimming removed 10 bases at V and 0 bases at J, with 7 bases between.

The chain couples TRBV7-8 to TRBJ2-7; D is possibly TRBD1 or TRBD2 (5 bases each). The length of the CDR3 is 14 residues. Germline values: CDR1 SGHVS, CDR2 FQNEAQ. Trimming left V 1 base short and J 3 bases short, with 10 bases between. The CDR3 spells CASSLGGSHYEQYF. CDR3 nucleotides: TGTGCCAGCAGCTTAGGGGGGAGCCACTACGAGCAGTACTTC.

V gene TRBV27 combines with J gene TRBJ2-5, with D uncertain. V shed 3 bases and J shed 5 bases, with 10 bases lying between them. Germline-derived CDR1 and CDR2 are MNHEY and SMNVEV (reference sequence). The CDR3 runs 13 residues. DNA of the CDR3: TGTGCCAGCAGTTTTGGGCCGAGGGAGACCCAGTACTTC. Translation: CASSFGPRETQYF.

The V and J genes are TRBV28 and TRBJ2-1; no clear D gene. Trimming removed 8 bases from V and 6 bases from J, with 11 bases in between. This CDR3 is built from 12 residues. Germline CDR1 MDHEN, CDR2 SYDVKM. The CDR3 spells CASAGSINEQFF. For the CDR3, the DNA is TGTGCCAGCGCAGGATCGATCAATGAGCAGTTCTTC.

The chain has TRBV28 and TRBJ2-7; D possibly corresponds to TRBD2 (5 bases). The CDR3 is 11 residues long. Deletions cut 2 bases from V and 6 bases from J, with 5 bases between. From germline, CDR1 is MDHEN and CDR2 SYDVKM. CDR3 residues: CASSLGSEQYF. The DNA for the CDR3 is TGTGCCAGCAGTTTAGGGAGCGAGCAGTACTTC.

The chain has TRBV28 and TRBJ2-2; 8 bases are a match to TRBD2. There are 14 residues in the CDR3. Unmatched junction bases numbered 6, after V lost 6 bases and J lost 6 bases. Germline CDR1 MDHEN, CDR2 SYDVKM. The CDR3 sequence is CASRETAGAGELFF. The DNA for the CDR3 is TGTGCCAGCAGGGAGACAGCGGGAGCCGGGGAGCTGTTTTTT.

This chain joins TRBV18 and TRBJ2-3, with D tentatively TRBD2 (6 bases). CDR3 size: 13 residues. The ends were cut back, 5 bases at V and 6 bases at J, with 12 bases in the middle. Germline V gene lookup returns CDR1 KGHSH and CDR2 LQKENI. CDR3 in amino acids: CASSSRLGDTQYF. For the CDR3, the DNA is TGTGCCAGCTCATCAAGACTAGGCGATACGCAGTATTTT. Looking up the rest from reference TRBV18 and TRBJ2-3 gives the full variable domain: NAGVMQNPRHLVRRRGQEARLRCSPMKGHSHVYWYRQLPEEGLKFMVYLQKENIIDESGMPKERFSAEFPKEGPSILRIQQVVRGDSAAYFCASSSRLGDTQYFGPGTRLTVL.

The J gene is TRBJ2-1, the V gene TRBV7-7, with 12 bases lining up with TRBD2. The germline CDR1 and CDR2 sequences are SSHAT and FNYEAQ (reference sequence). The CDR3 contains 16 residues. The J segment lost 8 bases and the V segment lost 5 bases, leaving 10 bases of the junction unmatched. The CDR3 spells CASSLPGTSGYDEQFF. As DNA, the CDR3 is TGTGCCAGCAGCCTCCCCGGGACTAGCGGGTACGATGAGCAGTTCTTC.

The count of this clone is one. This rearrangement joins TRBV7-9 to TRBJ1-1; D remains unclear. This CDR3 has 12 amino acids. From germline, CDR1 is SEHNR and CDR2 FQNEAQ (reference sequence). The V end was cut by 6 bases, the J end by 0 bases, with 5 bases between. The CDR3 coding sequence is TGTGCCAGCAGGGGAATGAACACTGAAGCTTTCTTT. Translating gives CASRGMNTEAFF.

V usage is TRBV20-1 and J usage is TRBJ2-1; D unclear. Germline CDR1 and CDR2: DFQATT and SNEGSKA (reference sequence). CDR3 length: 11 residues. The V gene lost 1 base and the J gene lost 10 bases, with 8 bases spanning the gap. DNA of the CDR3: TGCAGTGCTAGAGGGGTTGGGGAGCAGTTCTTC. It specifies CSARGVGEQFF.

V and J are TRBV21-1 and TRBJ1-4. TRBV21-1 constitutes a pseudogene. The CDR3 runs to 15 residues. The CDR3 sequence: CASSQGGSTNEKLFF. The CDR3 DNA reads TGTGCCAGCAGCCAGGGGGGGAGCACTAATGAAAAACTGTTTTTT.

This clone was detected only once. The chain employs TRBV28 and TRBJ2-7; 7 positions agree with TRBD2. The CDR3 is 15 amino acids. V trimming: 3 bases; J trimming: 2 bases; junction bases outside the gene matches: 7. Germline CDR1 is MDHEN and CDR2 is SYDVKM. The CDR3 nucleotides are TGTGCCAGCAGTTTGGGGGGGAGTCTTGCCTACGAGCAGTACTTC. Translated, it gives CASSLGGSLAYEQYF.